One sample yielded the 22 T cell receptor beta chains listed below, sequenced in a study of blood T cell repertoires in COVID-19. Here immunoSEQ multiplex PCR was the method, and the copy in TCRdb shows in-frame clones only, minus some. The sample includes some 340,000 clones, over 70% of them seen just once. The sequenced material came from peripheral blood. The source of these receptors is a man aged 25-45 years with active or convalescent COVID-19.

The chain uses TRBV5-4 and TRBJ2-3, with D uncertain. There are 11 residues in the CDR3. V was pared by 2 bases and J by 6 bases, with 4 bases between. Germline CDR1 reads SGHNT; CDR2 reads YYREEE (reference sequence). The CDR3 DNA is TGTGCCAGCAGCTTATCGGATACGCAGTATTTT. Translating gives CASSLSDTQYF.

The CDR3 nucleotides read TGTGCCAGCAGTGGGGGACAGGACACCTATGGCTACACCTTC. Amino acids: CASSGGQDTYGYTF. The chain couples TRBV25-1 to TRBJ1-2; 8 bases fit TRBD1. Trimming cost V 4 bases and J 4 bases; bases outside gene matches: 5. CDR3 length: 14 amino acids. Germline-derived CDR1 and CDR2 are MGHDK and SYGVNS.

J is TRBJ1-2 and V is TRBV27; 8 positions agree with TRBD1. CDR3 length: 16 residues. V gave up 6 bases and J gave up 5 bases; unmatched junction bases: 14. Germline loops: CDR1 MNHEY, CDR2 SMNVEV (reference sequence). The chain's CDR3 is CASSPARQGLRYGYTF. The CDR3 region has the DNA TGTGCCAGCAGCCCTGCCCGACAGGGGTTGAGGTATGGCTACACCTTC.

The genes are TRBV28 and TRBJ2-1, with D perhaps TRBD1 (6 bases). Germline V CDR1 and CDR2: MDHEN, SYDVKM. V was shortened by 3 bases and J by 5 bases, with 23 bases between the two germline ends. This CDR3 has 18 residues. The CDR3 bases are TGTGCCAGCAGTTTCCCCTCATCCGGGACATACTTAAACAATGAGCAGTTCTTC. Protein: CASSFPSSGTYLNNEQFF.

The chain is built from TRBV13 and TRBJ1-3; no reliable D call. CDR1 PRHDT and CDR2 FYEKMQ come from the germline V gene (reference sequence). The CDR3 consists of 14 residues. The V and J ends lost 5 bases and 0 bases respectively, with 8 bases between them. CDR3 nucleotide sequence: TGTGCCAGCAGCCCGGCGGGCTCTGGAAACACCATATATTTT. It yields the protein CASSPAGSGNTIYF.

The rearrangement joins TRBV5-1 to TRBJ1-1; 8 nucleotides align to TRBD1. The CDR3 runs 14 residues. From germline, CDR1 is SGHRS and CDR2 YFSETQ. The trim removed 4 bases at V and 4 bases at J, leaving 6 bases unmatched. This chain's CDR3 is CASSGQGMGTEAFF. CDR3 nucleotide sequence: TGCGCCAGCAGCGGACAGGGTATGGGCACTGAAGCTTTCTTT.

This clone occurred once. The chain joins TRBV5-6 to TRBJ2-7; 8 bases line up with TRBD2. CDR1 is SGHDT and CDR2 is YYEEEE in the germline V gene. V shed 0 bases and J 7 bases; nucleotides not matched to a gene: 9. There are 15 residues in the CDR3. This chain's CDR3 is CASSLAGGPLKEQYF. The CDR3 DNA reads TGTGCCAGCAGCTTGGCGGGAGGGCCCCTAAAAGAGCAGTACTTC.

The rearrangement links TRBV2 to TRBJ1-5; D perhaps matches TRBD1 (5 bases). The CDR3 runs 14 residues. Per the germline V gene, CDR1 is SNHLY and CDR2 is FYNNEI. V lost 3 bases and J lost 3, with 9 bases in between. The CDR3 sequence is CASSDQGYNQPQHF. The CDR3 DNA follows: TGTGCCAGCAGTGACCAGGGCTACAATCAGCCCCAGCATTTT.

The chain links TRBV11-2 to TRBJ2-1, with 9 positions matching TRBD2. The germline gives CDR1 SGHAT, CDR2 FQNNGV. V was clipped by 1 base and J by 7 bases; unmatched bases: 8. The CDR3 spans 16 residues. The CDR3 region has the DNA TGTGCCAGCAGCTTAGTAATGGCGGGAGGGGGAAATGAGCAGTTCTTC. This codes for CASSLVMAGGGNEQFF.

J is TRBJ1-5 and V is TRBV7-2; 7 bases match TRBD1. V was pared by 6 bases and J by 4 bases, with 3 bases of the junction left unmatched. The CDR3 has 13 residues. CDR1 is SGHTA and CDR2 is FQGNSA in the germline V gene. The DNA for the CDR3 is TGTGCCAGCAGTAAACAGGGGAATCAGCCCCAGCATTTT. As protein: CASSKQGNQPQHF.

The V and J genes are TRBV7-2 and TRBJ1-1; D is ambiguous. Germline V gives CDR1 SGHTA, CDR2 FQGNSA. The CDR3 totals 13 residues. Trimming shortened V by 8 bases and J by 5 bases, and 15 bases separated the two germline ends. DNA for the CDR3: TGTGCCAGCTGCTCTAGGAGAGGAACTGAAGCTTTCTTT. This translates into CASCSRRGTEAFF.

CDR3 in DNA: TGTGCCACCAGCAGAGATCTAGCGGGGGAGCTGTTTTTT. Translating gives CATSRDLAGELFF. The V gene is TRBV15, the J gene TRBJ2-2; D is perhaps TRBD2 (6 bases). V lost 0 bases and J lost 8, with 7 bases in between. This CDR3 is 13 amino acids long. The V gene's germline CDR1 is LNHNV and CDR2 YYDKDF (reference sequence).

This sequence joins TRBV9 and TRBJ2-7; D possibly corresponds to TRBD2 (5 bases). Germline V CDR1 and CDR2: SGDLS, YYNGEE. The CDR3 is made up of 13 amino acids. V was cut by 3 bases and J by 7 bases, with 14 bases left in between. The DNA for the CDR3 is TGTGCCAGCAGCGAGACCGGACGGAGGGAGCAGTACTTC. Protein sequence: CASSETGRREQYF.

The V gene is TRBV7-6, the J gene TRBJ1-2, with 10 bases identical to TRBD1. The CDR3 runs to 15 residues. The V segment lost 5 bases and the J segment 7 bases; nucleotides outside the gene matches: 10. Germline assignment: CDR1 SGHVS and CDR2 FNYEAQ. The CDR3 coding sequence is TGTGCCAGCAGCCCCCGACAGGGGGCGCGAGGTGGCTACACCTTC. Protein: CASSPRQGARGGYTF.

V and J are TRBV21-1 and TRBJ2-5; TRBD2 was called by the table and not checked on the DNA. TRBV21-1 is recorded as a pseudogene. This CDR3 spans 14 amino acids. The DNA of the CDR3 is TGTGCCAGCAGCAACTTCGATTTGGGAGGGACCCAGTACTTC. Translation gives CASSNFDLGGTQYF.

The chain employs TRBV2 and TRBJ2-7; TRBD2 is a possible D gene (5 bases). Trimming removed 4 bases at V and 3 bases at J, with 19 bases between. The CDR3 loop spans 16 amino acids. In germline, CDR1 is SNHLY, CDR2 FYNNEI. In DNA, the CDR3 is TGTGCCAGCAGTGTGGACCTTGACGGAGGTGGCTACGAGCAGTACTTC. It codes for CASSVDLDGGGYEQYF.

The V and J genes are TRBV7-2 and TRBJ1-3; D uncertain. Trimming removed 5 bases at V and 2 bases at J, with 10 bases between. The CDR3 runs to 14 residues. Germline V gene lookup returns CDR1 SGHTA and CDR2 FQGNSA. The CDR3 loop is CASSQSPTGNTIYF. CDR3 nucleotides: TGTGCCAGCAGCCAATCCCCTACTGGAAACACCATATATTTT.

There are a few counts of this clone. This chain links TRBV27 with TRBJ2-2, with D possibly TRBD2 on 6 matching bases. CDR1 is MNHEY, CDR2 SMNVEV, per germline (reference sequence). The CDR3 runs to 15 residues. Trimming left V 2 bases short and J 6 bases short, with 13 bases between. CDR3 sequence: CASSLNGGIAGELFF. Written as DNA, the CDR3 is TGTGCCAGCAGTTTAAACGGCGGGATCGCCGGGGAGCTGTTTTTT.

V gene TRBV11-3 combines with J gene TRBJ1-6, with 10 bases lining up with TRBD1. The CDR3 loop spans 15 amino acids. Germline CDR1 reads SGHNT; CDR2 reads YENEEA. V lost 6 bases to trimming and J lost 9 bases; unmatched junction nucleotides: 8. The CDR3, as DNA: TGTGCCAGCAGACGTCTTGGGACAGGGGCTTCACCCCTCCACTTT. As protein: CASRRLGTGASPLHF.

As to this clone: The sample has other DNA sequences that encode this CDR3 too. The CDR3 reads CASSAGQGSGNQPQHF. The CDR3 nucleotides read TGCGCCAGCAGTGCGGGACAGGGAAGTGGCAATCAGCCCCAGCATTTT. The V call is TRBV10-1, the J call TRBJ1-5, with 9 bases fitting TRBD1. V was pared by 4 bases and J by 2 bases, with 6 bases of the junction left unmatched. The CDR3 runs 16 residues. Germline assignment: CDR1 WNHNN and CDR2 SYGVQD (reference sequence).

The chain is built from TRBV5-6 and TRBJ1-2; 9 positions match TRBD1. Losses at the gene ends were 4 bases for V and 7 bases for J; bases not matched to a gene: 5. Germline V gene sequence: CDR1 SGHDT, CDR2 YYEEEE. The CDR3 is 13 residues long. In nucleotides, the CDR3 is TGTGCCAGCAGCGAAACAGGGGGCATTGGCTACACCTTC. Protein product: CASSETGGIGYTF.

This sequence joins TRBV2 and TRBJ2-1; possible D gene TRBD2, 5 bases. Trimming removed 7 bases at V and 1 base at J, with 11 bases between. The CDR3 runs to 14 residues. The V gene's germline CDR1 is SNHLY and CDR2 FYNNEI. The CDR3 sequence: CASMRGLSYNEQFF. Here the CDR3 DNA reads TGTGCCAGCATGAGAGGACTTTCCTACAATGAGCAGTTCTTC.